This TCR beta chain was retrieved from a study of blood T cell repertoires in COVID-19. Overall study: Whether acute or convalescent, the COVID-19 samples came from the United States, Italy and Spain.

Germline loops: CDR1 MNHEY, CDR2 SVGAGI. V lost 4 bases to trimming and J lost 5 bases; unmatched junction nucleotides: 7. The CDR3 runs 16 residues. In the authors' methods: Counts of nucleated cells, estimated from reference gene primer amplification, were obtained. Assay used: immunoSEQ multiplex PCR; TCRdb lists only in-frame clones, some missing. The V and J calls and clone size are taken from that table; D and trimming were inferred from the DNA. This sample yields 200,000 or so clones, of which over 70% are seen a single time; less than 6% belongs to the top ten. The origin of this receptor is an older woman with acute or convalescent COVID-19. The V gene is TRBV6-5, the J gene TRBJ1-5; TRBD1 aligns across 11 bases. Sequenced sample: peripheral blood. CDR3 sequence reads: CASSLDRGPFYQPQHF. Here the CDR3 DNA reads TGTGCCAGCAGTTTGGACAGGGGGCCCTTCTATCAGCCCCAGCATTTT.